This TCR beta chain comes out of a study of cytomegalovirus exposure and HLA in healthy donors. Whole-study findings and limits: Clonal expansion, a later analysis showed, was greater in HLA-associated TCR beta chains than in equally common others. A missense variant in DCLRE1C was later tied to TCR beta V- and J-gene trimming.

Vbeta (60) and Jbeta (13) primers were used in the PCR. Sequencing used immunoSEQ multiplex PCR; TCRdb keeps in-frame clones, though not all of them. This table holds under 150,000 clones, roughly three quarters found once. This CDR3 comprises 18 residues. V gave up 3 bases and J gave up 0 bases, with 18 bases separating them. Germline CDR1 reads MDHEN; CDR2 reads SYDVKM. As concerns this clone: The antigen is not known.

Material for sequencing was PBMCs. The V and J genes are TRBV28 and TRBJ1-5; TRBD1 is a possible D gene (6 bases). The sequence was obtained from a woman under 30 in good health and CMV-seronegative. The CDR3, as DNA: TGTGCCAGCAGTTTTGGCAGGACAGCGATACATAGCAATCAGCCCCAGCATTTT. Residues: CASSFGRTAIHSNQPQHF.